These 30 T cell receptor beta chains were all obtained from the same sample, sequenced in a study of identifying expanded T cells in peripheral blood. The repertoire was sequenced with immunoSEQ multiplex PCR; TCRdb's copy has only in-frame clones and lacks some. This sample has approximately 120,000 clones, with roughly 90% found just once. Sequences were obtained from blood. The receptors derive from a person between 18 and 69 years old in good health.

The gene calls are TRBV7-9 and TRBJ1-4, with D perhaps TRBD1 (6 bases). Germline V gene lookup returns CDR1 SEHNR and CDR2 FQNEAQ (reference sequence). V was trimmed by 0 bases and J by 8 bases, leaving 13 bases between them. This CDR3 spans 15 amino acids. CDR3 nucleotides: TGTGCCAGCAGCTTAGCGGCAGGGGCGCGGGAAAAACTGTTTTTT. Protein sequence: CASSLAAGAREKLFF.

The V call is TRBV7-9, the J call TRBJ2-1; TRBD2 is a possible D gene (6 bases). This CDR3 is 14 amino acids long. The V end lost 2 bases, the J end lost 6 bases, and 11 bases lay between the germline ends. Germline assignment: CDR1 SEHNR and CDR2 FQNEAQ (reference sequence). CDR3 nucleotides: TGTGCCAGCAGCTTAAATGAGGGAGGCAATGAGCAGTTCTTC. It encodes CASSLNEGGNEQFF.

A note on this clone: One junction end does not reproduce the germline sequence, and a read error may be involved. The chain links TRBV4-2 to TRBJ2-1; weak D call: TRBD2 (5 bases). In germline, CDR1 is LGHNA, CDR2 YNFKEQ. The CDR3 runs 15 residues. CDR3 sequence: CASSEEGGAVHEQFF. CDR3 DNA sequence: TGTGCCAGCAGCGAAGAAGGTGGAGCGGTGCATGAGCAGTTCTTC.

CDR3 in DNA: TGTGCCACCAGCAGAGAAGGGGCAGGAAGCTATGGCTACACCTTC. This sequence encodes CATSREGAGSYGYTF. The chain is built from TRBV15 and TRBJ1-2; D is perhaps TRBD1 (5 bases). Germline CDR1 and CDR2: LNHNV and YYDKDF (reference sequence). This CDR3 contains 15 residues. V was clipped by 0 bases and J by 4 bases, with 12 bases between them. Drawing the rest from reference TRBV15 and TRBJ1-2, the complete variable domain is DAMVIQNPRYQVTQFGKPVTLSCSQTLNHNVMYWYQQKSSQAPKLLFHYYDKDFNNEADTPDNFQSRRPNTSFCFLDIRSPGLGDTAMYLCATSREGAGSYGYTFGSGTRLTVV.

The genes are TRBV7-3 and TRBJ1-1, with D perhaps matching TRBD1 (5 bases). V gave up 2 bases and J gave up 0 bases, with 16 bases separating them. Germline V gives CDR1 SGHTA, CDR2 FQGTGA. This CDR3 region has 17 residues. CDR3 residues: CASSLGTGTSVNTEAFF. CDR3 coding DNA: TGTGCCAGCAGCTTAGGTACCGGGACGTCGGTGAACACTGAAGCTTTCTTT.

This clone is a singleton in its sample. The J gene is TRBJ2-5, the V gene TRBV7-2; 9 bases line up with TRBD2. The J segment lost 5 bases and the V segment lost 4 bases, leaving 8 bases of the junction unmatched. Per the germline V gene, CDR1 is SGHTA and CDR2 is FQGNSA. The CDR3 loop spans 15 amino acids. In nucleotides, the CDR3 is TGTGCCAGCAGCTACGGGACTAGCTGGGGGGAGACCCAGTACTTC. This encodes CASSYGTSWGETQYF. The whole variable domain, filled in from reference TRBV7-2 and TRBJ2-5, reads GAGVSQSPSNKVTEKGKDVELRCDPISGHTALYWYRQSLGQGLEFLIYFQGNSAPDKSGLPSDRFSAERTGGSVSTLTIQRTQQEDSAVYLCASSYGTSWGETQYFGPGTRLLVL.

CDR3: CASSPPQGGTPGNTIYF. The DNA of the CDR3 is TGTGCCAGCTCACCACCACAGGGTGGAACACCTGGAAACACCATATATTTT. This rearrangement joins TRBV18 to TRBJ1-3; tentatively, D is TRBD1 (6 bases). The CDR3 runs 17 residues. V was shortened by 0 bases and J by 2 bases, with 14 bases between the two germline ends. CDR1 is KGHSH and CDR2 is LQKENI in the germline V gene.

The CDR3 spells CASMGLRGSGNTIYF. CDR3 bases: TGTGCCAGCATGGGGCTCCGGGGCTCTGGAAACACCATATATTTT. The V and J genes are TRBV2 and TRBJ1-3, with a weak D call TRBD1 (5 bases). The ends were cut back, 7 bases at V and 0 bases at J, with 13 bases in the middle. This CDR3 is 15 amino acids long. CDR1 SNHLY and CDR2 FYNNEI come from the germline V gene. The entire variable domain, with the rest obtained from reference TRBV2 and TRBJ1-3, is as follows: EPEVTQTPSHQVTQMGQEVILRCVPISNHLYFYWYRQILGQKVEFLVSFYNNEISEKSEIFDDQFSVERPDGSNFTLKIRSTKLEDSAMYFCASMGLRGSGNTIYFGEGSWLTVV.

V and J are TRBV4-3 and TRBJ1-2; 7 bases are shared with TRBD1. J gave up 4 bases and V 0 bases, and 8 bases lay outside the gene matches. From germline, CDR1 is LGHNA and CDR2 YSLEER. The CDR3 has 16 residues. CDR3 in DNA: TGCGCCAGCAGCCAAGAATGGACAGGATTCGTCTATGGCTACACCTTC. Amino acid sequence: CASSQEWTGFVYGYTF.

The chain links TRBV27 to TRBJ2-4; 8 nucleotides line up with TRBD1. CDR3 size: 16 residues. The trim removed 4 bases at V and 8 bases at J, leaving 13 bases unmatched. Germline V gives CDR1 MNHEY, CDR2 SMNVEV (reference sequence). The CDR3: CASSSYGRGQDHIQYF. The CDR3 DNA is TGTGCCAGCAGTTCATATGGCAGGGGACAGGACCACATTCAGTACTTC.

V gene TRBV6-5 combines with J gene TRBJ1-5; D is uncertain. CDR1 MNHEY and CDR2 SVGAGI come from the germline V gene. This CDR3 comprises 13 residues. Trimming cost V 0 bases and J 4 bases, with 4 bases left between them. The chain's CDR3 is CASSYSHNQPQHF. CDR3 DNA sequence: TGTGCCAGCAGTTACTCTCATAATCAGCCCCAGCATTTT.

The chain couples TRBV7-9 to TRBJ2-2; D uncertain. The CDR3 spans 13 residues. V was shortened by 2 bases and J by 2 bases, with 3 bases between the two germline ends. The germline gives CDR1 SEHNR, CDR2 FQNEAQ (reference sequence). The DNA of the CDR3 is TGTGCCAGCAGCTTAACCAACACCGGGGAGCTGTTTTTT. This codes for CASSLTNTGELFF. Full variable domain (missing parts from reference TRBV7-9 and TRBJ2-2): DTGVSQNPRHKITKRGQNVTFRCDPISEHNRLYWYRQTLGQGPEFLTYFQNEAQLEKSRLLSDRFSAERPKGSFSTLEIQRTEQGDSAMYLCASSLTNTGELFFGEGSRLTVL.

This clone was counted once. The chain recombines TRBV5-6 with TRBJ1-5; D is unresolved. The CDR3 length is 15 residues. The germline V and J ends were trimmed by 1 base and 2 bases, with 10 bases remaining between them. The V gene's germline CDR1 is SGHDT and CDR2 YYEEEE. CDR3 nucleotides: TGTGCCAGCAGCTTGTATGGAGTCGGCAATCAGCCCCAGCATTTT. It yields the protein CASSLYGVGNQPQHF.

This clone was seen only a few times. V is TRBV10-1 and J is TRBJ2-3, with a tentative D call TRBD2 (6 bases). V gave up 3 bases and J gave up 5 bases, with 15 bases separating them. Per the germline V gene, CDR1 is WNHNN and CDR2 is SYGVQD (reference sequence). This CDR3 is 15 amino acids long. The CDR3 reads CASSDPGRSVDTQYF. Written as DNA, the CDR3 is TGCGCCAGCAGTGACCCCGGGAGAAGTGTAGATACGCAGTATTTT.

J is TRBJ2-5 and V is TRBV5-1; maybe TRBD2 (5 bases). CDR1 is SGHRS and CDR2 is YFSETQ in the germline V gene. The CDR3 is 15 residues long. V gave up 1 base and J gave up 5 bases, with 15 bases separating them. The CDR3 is CASSLLGMGGETQYF. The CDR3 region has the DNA TGCGCCAGCAGCTTGCTGGGGATGGGCGGGGAGACCCAGTACTTC.

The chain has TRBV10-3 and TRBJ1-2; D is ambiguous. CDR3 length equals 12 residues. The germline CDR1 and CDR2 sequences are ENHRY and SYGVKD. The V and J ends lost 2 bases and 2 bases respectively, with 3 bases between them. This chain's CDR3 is CAISEQNYGYTF. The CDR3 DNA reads TGTGCCATCAGTGAGCAAAACTATGGCTACACCTTC.

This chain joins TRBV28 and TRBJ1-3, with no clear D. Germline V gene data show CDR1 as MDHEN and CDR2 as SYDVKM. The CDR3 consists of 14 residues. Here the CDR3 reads CALAGQGSGNTIYF. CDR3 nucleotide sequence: TGTGCACTCGCGGGCCAAGGTTCTGGAAACACCATATATTTT.

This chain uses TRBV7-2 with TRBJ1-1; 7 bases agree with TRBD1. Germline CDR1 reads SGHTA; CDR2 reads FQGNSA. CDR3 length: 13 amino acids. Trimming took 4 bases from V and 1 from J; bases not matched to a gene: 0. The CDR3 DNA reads TGTGCCAGCAGCTGGACAGGGAACACTGAAGCTTTCTTT. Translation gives CASSWTGNTEAFF.

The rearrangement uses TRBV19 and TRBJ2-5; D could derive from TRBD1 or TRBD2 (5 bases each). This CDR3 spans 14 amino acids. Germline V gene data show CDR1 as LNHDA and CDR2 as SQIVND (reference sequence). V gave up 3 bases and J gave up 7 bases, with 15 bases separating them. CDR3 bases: TGTGCCAGTAGTATGACTGGGGGTCTCGGGACCCAGTACTTC. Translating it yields CASSMTGGLGTQYF.

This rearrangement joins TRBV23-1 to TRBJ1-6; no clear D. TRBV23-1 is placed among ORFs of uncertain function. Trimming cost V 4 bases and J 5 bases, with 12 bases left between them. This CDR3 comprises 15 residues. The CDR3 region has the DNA TGCGCCAGCAGTCGGAACGCTTTGAATAATTCACCCCTCCACTTT. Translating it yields CASSRNALNNSPLHF.

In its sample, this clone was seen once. CDR3 in amino acids: CASSRREGQPQHF. CDR3 DNA: TGTGCCAGCAGCCGGAGGGAAGGACAGCCCCAGCATTTT. The gene calls are TRBV6-6 and TRBJ1-5; D unclear. The CDR3 is 13 amino acids. The V and J ends lost 6 bases and 7 bases respectively, with 13 bases between them. CDR1 is MNHNY, CDR2 SVGAGI, per germline (reference sequence).

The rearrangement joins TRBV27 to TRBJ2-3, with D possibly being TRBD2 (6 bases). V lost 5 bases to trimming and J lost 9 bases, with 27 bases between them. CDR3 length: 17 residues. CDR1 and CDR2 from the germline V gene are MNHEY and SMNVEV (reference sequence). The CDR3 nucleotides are TGTGCCAGCAGTCACCGGTCGTCTAGCGTCACAACTAACACGCAGTATTTT. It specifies CASSHRSSSVTTNTQYF.

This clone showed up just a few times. The CDR3 region is CASKEGSSYNEQFF. Written as DNA, the CDR3 is TGTGCCAGCAAGGAAGGGAGCTCCTACAATGAGCAGTTCTTC. This chain joins TRBV2 and TRBJ2-1; possibly TRBD2 for D (5 bases). The CDR3 has 14 amino acids. Germline-derived CDR1 and CDR2 are SNHLY and FYNNEI. With 7 bases removed from V and 0 bases from J, the gap between germline ends came to 10 bases.

The CDR3 bases are TGTGCCAGCAGCCCCGCGATCGGAGGGTTTAGTCAGCAGTTCTTC. Its protein is CASSPAIGGFSQQFF. The chain couples TRBV14 to TRBJ2-1; a possible D gene is TRBD2 (6 bases). CDR1 and CDR2 from the germline V gene are SGHDN and FVKESK. The germline V and J ends were trimmed by 4 bases and 11 bases, with 21 bases remaining between them. This CDR3 has 15 residues. Based on the CDR3 plus reference TRBV14 and TRBJ2-1, the full variable domain is EAGVTQFPSHSVIEKGQTVTLRCDPISGHDNLYWYRRVMGKEIKFLLHFVKESKQDESGMPNNRFLAERTGGTYSTLKVQPAELEDSGVYFCASSPAIGGFSQQFFGPGTRLTVL.

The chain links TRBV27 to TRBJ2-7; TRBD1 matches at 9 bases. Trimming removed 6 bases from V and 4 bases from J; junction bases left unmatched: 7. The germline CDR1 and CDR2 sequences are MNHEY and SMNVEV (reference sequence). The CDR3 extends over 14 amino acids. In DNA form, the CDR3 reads TGTGCCAGCAGACGGGTAGACAGGGGGTACGAGCAGTACTTC. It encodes CASRRVDRGYEQYF.

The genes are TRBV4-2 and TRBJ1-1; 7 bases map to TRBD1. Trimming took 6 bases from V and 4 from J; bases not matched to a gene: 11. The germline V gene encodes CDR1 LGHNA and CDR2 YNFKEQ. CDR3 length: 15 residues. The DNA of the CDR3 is TGTGCCAGCAGTACTAGCGCGGGACAGCGCACTGAAGCTTTCTTT. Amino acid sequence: CASSTSAGQRTEAFF.

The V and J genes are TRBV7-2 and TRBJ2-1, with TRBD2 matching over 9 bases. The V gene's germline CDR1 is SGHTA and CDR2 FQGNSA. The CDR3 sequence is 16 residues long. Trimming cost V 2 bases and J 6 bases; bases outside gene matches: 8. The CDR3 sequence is CASSLIWSSGVNEQFF. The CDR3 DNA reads TGTGCCAGCAGCTTAATCTGGTCTAGCGGGGTCAATGAGCAGTTCTTC.

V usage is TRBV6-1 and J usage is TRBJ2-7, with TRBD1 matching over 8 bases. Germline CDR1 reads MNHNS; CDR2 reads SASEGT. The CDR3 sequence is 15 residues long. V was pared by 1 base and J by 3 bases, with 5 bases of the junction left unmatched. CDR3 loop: CASSEGHGTGYEQYF. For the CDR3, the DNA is TGTGCCAGCAGTGAAGGACATGGGACAGGCTACGAGCAGTACTTC.

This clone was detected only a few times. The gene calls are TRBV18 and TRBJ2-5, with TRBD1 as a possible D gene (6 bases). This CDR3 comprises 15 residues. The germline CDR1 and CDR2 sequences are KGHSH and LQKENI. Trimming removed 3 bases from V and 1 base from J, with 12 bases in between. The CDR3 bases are TGTGCCAGCTCACCGGGACACCAAACCCAAGAGACCCAGTACTTC. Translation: CASSPGHQTQETQYF. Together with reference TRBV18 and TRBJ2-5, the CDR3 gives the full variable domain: NAGVMQNPRHLVRRRGQEARLRCSPMKGHSHVYWYRQLPEEGLKFMVYLQKENIIDESGMPKERFSAEFPKEGPSILRIQQVVRGDSAAYFCASSPGHQTQETQYFGPGTRLLVL.

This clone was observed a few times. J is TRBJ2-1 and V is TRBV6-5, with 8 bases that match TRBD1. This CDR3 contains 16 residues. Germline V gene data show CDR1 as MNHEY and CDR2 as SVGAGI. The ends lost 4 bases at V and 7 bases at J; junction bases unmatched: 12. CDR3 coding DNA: TGTGCCAGCAGTTCTAAAGGACAGGGTTCTAGGAATGAGCAGTTCTTC. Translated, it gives CASSSKGQGSRNEQFF.